This T cell receptor beta chain was sequenced for a study of tumor-infiltrating lymphocytes in primary liver carcinoma. About the study: Roughly 3.65 to 7.5 million productive TCRbeta reads were obtained per sample, with similar numbers across tissue types.

Notes on this clonotype: Its ends do not fully match the called genes, so a read error is possible.

Unsorted bulk tissue, roughly 20-34 mg of it, served as the source for co-extraction of RNA and DNA. Over 75% viable tumor cells were present in every tumor sample. The CDR3 spans 15 residues. The V gene's germline CDR1 is MDHEN and CDR2 SYDVKM. Total RNA amounting to 500 ng was the source from which TCR beta cDNA was made with a constant-region primer. Slightly modified ARM-PCR served as the procedure for the TCR beta libraries. These libraries came from three rounds of nested multiplex PCR. A C-beta reverse primer and TRBV1-TRBV30 forward primers served in each of the first two PCR rounds, at approximately 10 cycles apiece. One entry per CDR3 protein results from TCRdb running MiXCR on the multiplex PCR reads. The repertoire holds 90,000 to 140,000 distinct CDR3 sequences, with roughly four fifths as singletons.

The chain combines TRBV28 with TRBJ2-7, with D perhaps matching TRBD1 (5 bases). This receptor was obtained from a man aged 35 to 55 with primary liver carcinoma and hepatitis B virus infection. Sample: liver tumor tissue from sampling region 3. Noted subset: tumor region T3, left-lateral pole. CDR3 loop: CTSISGSQGSSEKYF. The DNA for the CDR3 is TGTACCAGCATCTCAGGGTCGCAGGGTAGCAGCGAGAAGTACTTC.